The 2 T cell receptor beta chains given below trace back to one sample, sequenced in a study of blood T cells in healthy people across ages. Then a second PCR, running about 6 to 11 cycles, was carried out with a sample-barcoded 5' primer and a J-beta primer mix. A single record per CDR3 protein comes from TCRdb applying MiXCR to the 5' RACE reads. The sample has over a million distinct CDR3 sequences; 42% are singletons. The sample was blood. The receptors come from a woman between 18 and 29 years old in good health.

This clonotype has just one count. V usage is TRBV6-6 and J usage is TRBJ2-7; D is undetermined. Germline V gene sequence: CDR1 MNHNY, CDR2 SVGAGI (reference sequence). The CDR3 consists of 13 residues. CDR3 protein: CYSLEVPSYEQYF. For the CDR3, the DNA is TGTTATTCGCTAGAGGTGCCCTCCTACGAGCAGTACTTC.

This clonotype was seen once. The genes are TRBV9 and TRBJ2-3; D is ambiguous. The CDR3 length is 14 residues. Germline CDR1 SGDLS, CDR2 YYNGEE. V dropped 1 base and J dropped 2 bases, with 8 bases sitting between them. CDR3 protein: CASSVTRITDTQYF. The CDR3 nucleotides read TGTGCCAGCAGCGTAACAAGAATCACAGATACGCAGTATTTT.